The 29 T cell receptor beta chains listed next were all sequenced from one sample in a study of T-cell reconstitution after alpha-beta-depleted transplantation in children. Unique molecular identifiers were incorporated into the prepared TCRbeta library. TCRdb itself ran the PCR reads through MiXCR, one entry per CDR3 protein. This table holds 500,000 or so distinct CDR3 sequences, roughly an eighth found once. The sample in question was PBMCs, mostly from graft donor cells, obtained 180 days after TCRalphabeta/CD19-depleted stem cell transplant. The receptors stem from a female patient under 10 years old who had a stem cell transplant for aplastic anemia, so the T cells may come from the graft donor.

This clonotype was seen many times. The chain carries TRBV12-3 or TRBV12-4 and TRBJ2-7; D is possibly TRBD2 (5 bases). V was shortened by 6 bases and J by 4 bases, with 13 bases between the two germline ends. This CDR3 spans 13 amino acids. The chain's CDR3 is CASRGGGRYEQYF. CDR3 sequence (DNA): TGTGCCAGCAGGGGTGGAGGACGGTACGAGCAGTACTTC.

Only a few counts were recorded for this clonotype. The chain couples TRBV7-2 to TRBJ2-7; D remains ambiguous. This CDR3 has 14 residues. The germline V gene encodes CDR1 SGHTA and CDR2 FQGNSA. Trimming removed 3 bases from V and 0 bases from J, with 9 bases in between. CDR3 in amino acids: CASSFDSSSYEQYV. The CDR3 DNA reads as TGTGCCAGCAGCTTCGACTCAAGCTCCTACGAGCAGTACGTC.

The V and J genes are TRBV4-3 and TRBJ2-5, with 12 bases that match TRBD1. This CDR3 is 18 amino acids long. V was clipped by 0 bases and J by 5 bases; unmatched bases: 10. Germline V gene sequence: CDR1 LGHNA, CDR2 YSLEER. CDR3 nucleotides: TGCGCCAGCAGCCAAGATCGGGGGGGGACAGGGGGCGCGGAGACCCAGTACTTC. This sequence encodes CASSQDRGGTGGAETQYF.

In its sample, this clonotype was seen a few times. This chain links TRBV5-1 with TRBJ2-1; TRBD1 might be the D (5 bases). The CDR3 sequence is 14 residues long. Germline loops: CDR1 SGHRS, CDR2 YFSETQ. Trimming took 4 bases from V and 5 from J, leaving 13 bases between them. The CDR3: CASSAFGHNNEQFF. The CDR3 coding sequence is TGCGCCAGCAGCGCATTCGGACACAACAATGAGCAGTTCTTC.

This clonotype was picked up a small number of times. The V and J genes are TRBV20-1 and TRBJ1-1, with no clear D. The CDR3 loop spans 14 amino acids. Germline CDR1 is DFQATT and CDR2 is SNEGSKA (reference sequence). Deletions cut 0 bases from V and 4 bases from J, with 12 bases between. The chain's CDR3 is CSARDVGISTEAFF. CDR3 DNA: TGCAGTGCTAGAGATGTAGGGATTTCCACTGAAGCTTTCTTT.

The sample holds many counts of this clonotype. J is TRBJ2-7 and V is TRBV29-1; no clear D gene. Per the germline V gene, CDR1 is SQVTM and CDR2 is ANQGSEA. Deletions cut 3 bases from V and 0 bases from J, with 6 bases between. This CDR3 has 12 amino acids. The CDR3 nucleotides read TGCAGCGTTGAGGCTAACTCCTACGAGCAGTACTTC. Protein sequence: CSVEANSYEQYF.

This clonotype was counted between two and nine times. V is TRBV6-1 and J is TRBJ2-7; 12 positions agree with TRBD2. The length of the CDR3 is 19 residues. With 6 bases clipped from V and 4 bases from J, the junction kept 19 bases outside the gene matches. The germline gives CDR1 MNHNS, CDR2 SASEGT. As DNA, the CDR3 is TGTGCCAGCAGGCCTGGGGACTTTTTACTAGCGGGAGGAAAGTACGAGCAGTACTTC. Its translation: CASRPGDFLLAGGKYEQYF.

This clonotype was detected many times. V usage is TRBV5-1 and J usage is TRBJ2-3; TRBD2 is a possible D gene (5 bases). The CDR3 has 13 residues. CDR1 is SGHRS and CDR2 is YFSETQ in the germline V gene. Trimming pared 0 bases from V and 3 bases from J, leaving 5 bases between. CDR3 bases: TGCGCCAGCAGCTTGGCGGGAACAGATACGCAGTATTTT. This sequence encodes CASSLAGTDTQYF.

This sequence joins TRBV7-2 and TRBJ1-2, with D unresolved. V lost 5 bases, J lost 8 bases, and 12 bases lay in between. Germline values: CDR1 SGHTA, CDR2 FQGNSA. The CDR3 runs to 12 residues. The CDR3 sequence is CASSQRTGGYTF. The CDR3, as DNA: TGTGCCAGCAGCCAACGGACGGGGGGCTACACCTTC.

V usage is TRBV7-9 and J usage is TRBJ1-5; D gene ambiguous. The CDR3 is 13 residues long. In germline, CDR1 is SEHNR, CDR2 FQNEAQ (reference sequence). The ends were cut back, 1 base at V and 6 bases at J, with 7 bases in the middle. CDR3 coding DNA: TGTGCCAGCAGCTTAGTGGGGAGTCAGCCCCAGCATTTT. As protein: CASSLVGSQPQHF.

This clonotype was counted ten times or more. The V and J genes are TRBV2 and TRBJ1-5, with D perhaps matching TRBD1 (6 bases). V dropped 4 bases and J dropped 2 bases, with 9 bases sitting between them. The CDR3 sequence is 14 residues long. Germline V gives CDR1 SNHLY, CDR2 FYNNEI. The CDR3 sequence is CASSGEGGNQPQHF. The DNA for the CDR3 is TGTGCCAGCAGTGGGGAGGGGGGCAATCAGCCCCAGCATTTT.

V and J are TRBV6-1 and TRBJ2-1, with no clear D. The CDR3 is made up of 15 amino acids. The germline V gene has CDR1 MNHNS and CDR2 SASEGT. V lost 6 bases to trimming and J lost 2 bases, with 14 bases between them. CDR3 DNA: TGTGCCAGCAGCTTGTCGTGGATGCCCTACAATGAGCAGTTCTTC. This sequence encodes CASSLSWMPYNEQFF.

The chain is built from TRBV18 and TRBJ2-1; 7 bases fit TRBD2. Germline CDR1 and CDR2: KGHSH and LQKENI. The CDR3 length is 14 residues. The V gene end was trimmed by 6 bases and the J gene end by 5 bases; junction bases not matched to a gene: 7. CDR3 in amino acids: CASSWREFHNEQFF. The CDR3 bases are TGTGCCAGCTCTTGGCGGGAGTTTCACAATGAGCAGTTCTTC.

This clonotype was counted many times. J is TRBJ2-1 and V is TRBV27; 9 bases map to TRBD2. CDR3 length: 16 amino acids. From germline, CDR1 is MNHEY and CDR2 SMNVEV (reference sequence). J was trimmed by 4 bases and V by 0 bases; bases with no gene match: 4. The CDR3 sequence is CASSLSAGGGYNEQFF. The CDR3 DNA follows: TGTGCCAGCAGTTTATCAGCGGGAGGCGGGTACAATGAGCAGTTCTTC.

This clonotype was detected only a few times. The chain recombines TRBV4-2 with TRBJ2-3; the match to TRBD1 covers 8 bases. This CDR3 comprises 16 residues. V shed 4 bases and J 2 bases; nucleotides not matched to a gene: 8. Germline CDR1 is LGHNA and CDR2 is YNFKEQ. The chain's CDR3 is CASSRFTGGNTDTQYF. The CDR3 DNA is TGTGCCAGCAGCCGGTTCACAGGGGGAAACACAGATACGCAGTATTTT.

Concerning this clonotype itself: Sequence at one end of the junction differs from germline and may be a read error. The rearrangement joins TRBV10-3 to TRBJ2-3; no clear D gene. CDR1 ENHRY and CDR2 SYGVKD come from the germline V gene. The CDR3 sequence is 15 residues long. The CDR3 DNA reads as TGTGCCACCAGTGGCAGGACCCCGCTCACAGATACGCAGTATTTT. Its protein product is CATSGRTPLTDTQYF.

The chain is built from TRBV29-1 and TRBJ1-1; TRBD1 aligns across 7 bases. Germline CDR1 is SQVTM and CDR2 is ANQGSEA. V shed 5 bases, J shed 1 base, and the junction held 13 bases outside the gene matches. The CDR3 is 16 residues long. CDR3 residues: CSVPTWRGQANTEAFF. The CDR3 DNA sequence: TGCAGCGTTCCTACTTGGAGGGGGCAGGCGAACACTGAAGCTTTCTTT.

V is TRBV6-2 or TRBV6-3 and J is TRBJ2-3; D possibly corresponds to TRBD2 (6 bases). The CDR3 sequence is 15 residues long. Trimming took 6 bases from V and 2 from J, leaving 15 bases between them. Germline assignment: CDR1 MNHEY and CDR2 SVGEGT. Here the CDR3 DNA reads TGTGCCAGCAGCGCGGGGAGGTGGAACACAGATACGCAGTATTTT. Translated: CASSAGRWNTDTQYF.

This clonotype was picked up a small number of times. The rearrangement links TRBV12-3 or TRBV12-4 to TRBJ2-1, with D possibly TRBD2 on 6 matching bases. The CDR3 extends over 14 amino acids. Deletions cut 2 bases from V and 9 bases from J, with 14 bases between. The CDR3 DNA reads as TGTGCCAGCAGTTTATCGGGGAGGAGGGGTGAGCAGTTCTTC. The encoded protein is CASSLSGRRGEQFF.

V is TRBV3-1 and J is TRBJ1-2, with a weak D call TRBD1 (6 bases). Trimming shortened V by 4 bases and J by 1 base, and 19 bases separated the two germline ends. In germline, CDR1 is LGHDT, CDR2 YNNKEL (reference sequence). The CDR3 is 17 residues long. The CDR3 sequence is CASSRLTTGASNYGYTF. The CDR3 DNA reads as TGTGCCAGCAGCCGCCTGACGACAGGAGCAAGTAACTATGGCTACACCTTC.

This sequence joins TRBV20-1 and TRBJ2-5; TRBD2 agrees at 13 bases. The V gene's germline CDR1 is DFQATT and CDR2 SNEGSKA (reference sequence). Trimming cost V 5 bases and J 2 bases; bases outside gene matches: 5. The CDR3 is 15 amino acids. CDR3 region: CSAALGLAGQETQYF. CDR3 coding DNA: TGCAGTGCTGCCCTGGGACTAGCGGGGCAAGAGACCCAGTACTTC.

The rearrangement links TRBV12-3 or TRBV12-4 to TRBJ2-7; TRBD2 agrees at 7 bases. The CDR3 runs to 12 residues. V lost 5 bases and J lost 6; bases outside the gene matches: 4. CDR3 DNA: TGTGCCAGCAGTCGGGGGAGGGGCGAGCAGTACGTC. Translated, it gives CASSRGRGEQYV.

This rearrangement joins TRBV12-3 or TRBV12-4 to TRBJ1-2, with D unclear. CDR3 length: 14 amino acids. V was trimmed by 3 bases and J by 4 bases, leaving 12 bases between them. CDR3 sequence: CASSFRETFYGYTF. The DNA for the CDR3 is TGTGCCAGCAGTTTTAGGGAAACCTTCTATGGCTACACCTTC.

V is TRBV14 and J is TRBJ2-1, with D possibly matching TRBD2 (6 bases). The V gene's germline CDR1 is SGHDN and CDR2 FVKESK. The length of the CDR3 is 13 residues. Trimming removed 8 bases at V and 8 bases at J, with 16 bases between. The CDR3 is CASQDYARHEQFF. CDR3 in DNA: TGTGCCAGCCAGGACTACGCCCGGCATGAGCAGTTCTTC.

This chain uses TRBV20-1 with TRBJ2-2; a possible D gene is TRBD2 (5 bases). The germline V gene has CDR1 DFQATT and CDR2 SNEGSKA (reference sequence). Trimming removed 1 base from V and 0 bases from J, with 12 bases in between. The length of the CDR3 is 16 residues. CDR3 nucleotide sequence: TGCAGTGCTAGAGTCAGCGGTCGGGCGAACACCGGGGAGCTGTTTTTT. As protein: CSARVSGRANTGELFF.

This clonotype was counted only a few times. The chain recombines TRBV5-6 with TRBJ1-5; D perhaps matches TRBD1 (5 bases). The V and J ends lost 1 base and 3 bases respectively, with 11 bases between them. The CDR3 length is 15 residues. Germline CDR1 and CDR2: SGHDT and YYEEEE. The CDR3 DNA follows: TGTGCCAGCAGCTTGCGCACAGGTCTCAATCAGCCCCAGCATTTT. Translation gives CASSLRTGLNQPQHF.

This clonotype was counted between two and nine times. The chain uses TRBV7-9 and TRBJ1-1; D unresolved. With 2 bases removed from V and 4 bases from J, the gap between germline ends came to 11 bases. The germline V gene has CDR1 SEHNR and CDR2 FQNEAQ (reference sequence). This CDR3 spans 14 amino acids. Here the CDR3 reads CASSLRVGVTEAFF. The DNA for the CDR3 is TGTGCCAGCAGCTTAAGGGTGGGAGTCACTGAAGCTTTCTTT.

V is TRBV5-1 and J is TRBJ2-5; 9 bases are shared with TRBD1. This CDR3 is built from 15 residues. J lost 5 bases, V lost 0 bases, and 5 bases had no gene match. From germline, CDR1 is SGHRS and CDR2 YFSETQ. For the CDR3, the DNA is TGCGCCAGCAGCTTGGGGGACAGGGAGAGGGAGACCCAGTACTTC. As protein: CASSLGDRERETQYF.

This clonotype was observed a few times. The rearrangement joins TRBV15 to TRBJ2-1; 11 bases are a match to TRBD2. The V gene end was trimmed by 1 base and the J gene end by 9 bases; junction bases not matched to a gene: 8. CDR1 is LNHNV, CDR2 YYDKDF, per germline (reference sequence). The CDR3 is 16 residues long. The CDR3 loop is CATSRGETSGMREQFF. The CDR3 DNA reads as TGTGCCACCAGCAGAGGCGAGACTAGCGGGATGCGTGAGCAGTTCTTC.